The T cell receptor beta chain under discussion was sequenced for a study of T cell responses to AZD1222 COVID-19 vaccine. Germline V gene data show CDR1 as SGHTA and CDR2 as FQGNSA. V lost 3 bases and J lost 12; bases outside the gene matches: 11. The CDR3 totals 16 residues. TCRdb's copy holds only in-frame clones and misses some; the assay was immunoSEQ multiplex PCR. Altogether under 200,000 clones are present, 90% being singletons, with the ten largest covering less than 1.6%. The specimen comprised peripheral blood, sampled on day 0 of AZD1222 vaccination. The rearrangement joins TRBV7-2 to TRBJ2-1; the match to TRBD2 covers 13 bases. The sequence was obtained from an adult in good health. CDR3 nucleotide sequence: TGTGCCAGCAGCTTTATACGGGGACTAGCGGGGCGAGGGCAGTTCTTC. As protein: CASSFIRGLAGRGQFF.